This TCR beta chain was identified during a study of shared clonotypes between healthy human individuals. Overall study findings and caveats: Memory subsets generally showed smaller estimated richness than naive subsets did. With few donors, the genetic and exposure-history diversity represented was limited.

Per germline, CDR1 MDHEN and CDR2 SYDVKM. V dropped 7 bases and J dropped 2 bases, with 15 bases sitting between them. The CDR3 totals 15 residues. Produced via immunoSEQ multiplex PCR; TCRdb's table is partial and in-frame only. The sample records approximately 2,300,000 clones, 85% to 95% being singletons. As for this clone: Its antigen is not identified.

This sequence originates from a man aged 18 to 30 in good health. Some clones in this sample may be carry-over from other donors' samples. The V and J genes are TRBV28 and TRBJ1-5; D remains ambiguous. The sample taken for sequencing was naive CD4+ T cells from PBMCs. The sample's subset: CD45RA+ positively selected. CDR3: CASNPVTKGNQPQHF. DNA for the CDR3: TGTGCCAGCAATCCGGTGACGAAGGGCAATCAGCCCCAGCATTTT.